Listed below are T cell receptor beta chains from one sample, sequenced in a study of CD8 T cells in ankylosing spondylitis. TCRdb processed the 5' RACE reads anew with MiXCR; each CDR3 protein has one entry. The table includes fewer than 250,000 distinct CDR3 sequences, around 24% detected once. The sample taken for sequencing was blood, either unsorted or a sorted T cell fraction (not recorded which). The origin of the receptors is a male donor with ankylosing spondylitis or in good health (not recorded which). Each CDR3 is given with its conserved first and last residue. Fields, in order: clone size, V gene, J gene, D gene, CDR3 DNA, CDR3 protein. The D gene is left open where the match is weak. Some rows have no size entry. The others give once, few or many, or a class for an expanded clone.

many	TRBV28	TRBJ1-2	.	TGTGCCAGCAGTTTACCTCCCAAGAGGGACGGCTACACCTTC	CASSLPPKRDGYTF
.	TRBV10-3	TRBJ2-1	TRBD2	TGTGCCATCAGTGATGAGGTCTTAGCGGGAGCGAATGAGCAGTTCTTC	CAISDEVLAGANEQFF
.	TRBV18	TRBJ2-5	TRBD1	TGTGCCAGCTCACCCGACAGGGGGTGGCAAGAGACCCAGTACTTC	CASSPDRGWQETQYF
few	TRBV27	TRBJ2-3	.	TGTGCCAGCAGTTTATCTCAGGGTCCGGGGGATACGCAGTATTTT	CASSLSQGPGDTQYF
.	TRBV20-1	TRBJ2-1	TRBD1	TGCAGCCAGGACAGGGGGAAAAACAATGAGCAGTTCTTC	CSQDRGKNNEQFF
many	TRBV25-1	TRBJ2-7	.	TGTGCCAGCAGGGAGGGCGGATCCTACGAGCAGTACTTC	CASREGGSYEQYF
many	TRBV5-1	TRBJ2-1	TRBD1	TGCGCCAGCAGCTTGGTACAGGGGACATACAATGAGCAGTTCTTC	CASSLVQGTYNEQFF
few	TRBV20-1	TRBJ2-7	.	TGCAGTGCCCCCCACCAGACTACCTACGAGCAGTACTTC	CSAPHQTTYEQYF
many	TRBV29-1	TRBJ1-2	TRBD1	TGCAGCGTCATGAGAAAAGACAGGGTCGATGGCTACACCTTC	CSVMRKDRVDGYTF
.	TRBV18	TRBJ2-7	.	TGTGCCAGCTCATCGCGGAGGTCGCGGCGGGAAAACTACGAGCAGTACTTC	CASSSRRSRRENYEQYF